Below, 21 T cell receptor beta chains from the same sample are listed, as sequenced in a study of beta chain features in type 1 diabetes. Expressed TCRB transcripts were sequenced because the entire RNA isolate underwent reverse transcription. Libraries were prepared by immunoSEQ multiplex PCR; TCRdb keeps only in-frame clonotypes and omits some of them. The table records about 250,000 clones, around an eighth of them present only once. The sequenced sample was naive CD4+ T cells from blood. Receptors originate from a woman aged 40 to 50 in good health.

This clone was seen a handful of times. V gene TRBV10-3 combines with J gene TRBJ2-3; 10 bases are shared with TRBD2. The germline gives CDR1 ENHRY, CDR2 SYGVKD. V shed 0 bases and J 3 bases; nucleotides not matched to a gene: 3. The CDR3 loop spans 16 amino acids. This CDR3 is CAISESSGGVTDTQYF. In DNA form, the CDR3 reads TGTGCCATCAGTGAGTCGAGCGGGGGGGTGACAGATACGCAGTATTTT.

This clone appeared a few times. The rearrangement joins TRBV2 to TRBJ2-6; D is perhaps TRBD2 (7 bases). The germline CDR1 and CDR2 sequences are SNHLY and FYNNEI. Trimming shortened V by 6 bases and J by 2 bases, and 11 bases separated the two germline ends. This CDR3 comprises 15 residues. This chain's CDR3 is CASSLGGPGANVLTF. In DNA form, the CDR3 reads TGTGCCAGCAGCCTGGGGGGGCCTGGGGCCAACGTCCTGACTTTC.

A few counts support this clone. The chain couples TRBV5-1 to TRBJ1-3, with D uncertain. This CDR3 spans 16 amino acids. The V gene lost 4 bases and the J gene lost 0 bases, with 14 bases spanning the gap. Germline assignment: CDR1 SGHRS and CDR2 YFSETQ. This CDR3 reads CASSRKTLSSGNTIYF. In DNA, the CDR3 is TGCGCCAGCAGCCGGAAGACACTGAGCTCTGGAAACACCATATATTTT.

This clone was found a few times. Written as DNA, the CDR3 is TGTGCCAGCAGCCCCGTCTACGAGCAGTACTTC. Translating it yields CASSPVYEQYF. The gene calls are TRBV6-6 and TRBJ2-7; unclear D gene. The CDR3 runs to 11 residues. Trimming took off 6 bases at V and 3 bases at J, with 6 bases between the two ends. Germline CDR1 and CDR2: MNHNY and SVGAGI (reference sequence).

The chain couples TRBV4-2 to TRBJ1-6, with D hard to call. The CDR3 consists of 19 residues. V lost 4 bases and J lost 0, with 19 bases in between. CDR1 and CDR2 (germline): LGHNA, YNFKEQ. Written as DNA, the CDR3 is TGTGCCAGCAGCCTCCCAGGAGGACCCGATAGCTCCTATAATTCACCCCTCCACTTT. It specifies CASSLPGGPDSSYNSPLHF.

A few counts support this clone. The chain uses TRBV7-8 and TRBJ2-2; 7 bases agree with TRBD1. With 5 bases clipped from V and 2 bases from J, the junction kept 5 bases outside the gene matches. In germline, CDR1 is SGHVS, CDR2 FQNEAQ. CDR3 size: 15 residues. The CDR3: CASSLRDSNTGELFF. The DNA for the CDR3 is TGTGCCAGCAGCCTACGGGACAGTAACACCGGGGAGCTGTTTTTT.

The J gene is TRBJ2-5, the V gene TRBV28; TRBD1 aligns across 8 bases. Germline values: CDR1 MDHEN, CDR2 SYDVKM. The length of the CDR3 is 14 residues. J gave up 1 base and V 6 bases, and 4 bases lay outside the gene matches. The CDR3, as DNA: TGTGCCAGCAGATCAACAGGGGGCCAAGAGACCCAGTACTTC. It yields the protein CASRSTGGQETQYF.

This clone has more than one count but fewer than ten. The chain is built from TRBV7-2 and TRBJ2-7, with D hard to call. This CDR3 spans 12 amino acids. V lost 7 bases and J 6 bases, leaving 13 bases between the germline ends. CDR1 and CDR2 from the germline V gene are SGHTA and FQGNSA. This chain's CDR3 is CASTIGRVEQYF. CDR3 bases: TGTGCCAGCACCATCGGCCGGGTCGAGCAGTACTTC.

The chain recombines TRBV18 with TRBJ2-2, with 7 bases matching TRBD2. Per the germline V gene, CDR1 is KGHSH and CDR2 is LQKENI. V gave up 3 bases and J gave up 7 bases; unmatched junction bases: 11. This CDR3 spans 16 amino acids. In DNA, the CDR3 is TGTGCCAGCTCACCGGATGCTGGGAGGGCCGGCGGGGAGCTGTTTTTT. Encoded protein: CASSPDAGRAGGELFF.

CDR3 DNA sequence: TGTGCCAGCAGTTACGGAGGAGTGAACACTGAAGCTTTCTTT. It encodes CASSYGGVNTEAFF. The chain carries TRBV6-5 and TRBJ1-1; D is undetermined. The length of the CDR3 is 14 residues. Germline CDR1 and CDR2: MNHEY and SVGAGI. V was shortened by 2 bases and J by 0 bases, with 7 bases between the two germline ends.

This clone was seen a few times. The rearrangement uses TRBV18 and TRBJ2-7; tentative D call: TRBD1 (5 bases). Trimming took off 6 bases at V and 0 bases at J, with 15 bases between the two ends. The length of the CDR3 is 15 residues. Germline V gives CDR1 KGHSH, CDR2 LQKENI. The CDR3 DNA reads as TGTGCCAGCTCGCCTAAGCCGCAGGGCTCCTACGAGCAGTACTTC. This codes for CASSPKPQGSYEQYF.

This clone was seen more than once but under ten times. The chain joins TRBV29-1 to TRBJ2-3; 9 bases agree with TRBD1. The V segment lost 4 bases and the J segment 0 bases; nucleotides outside the gene matches: 2. The CDR3 consists of 14 residues. Germline loops: CDR1 SQVTM, CDR2 ANQGSEA. The CDR3 sequence: CSVGQGDSTDTQYF. The CDR3 DNA follows: TGCAGCGTTGGACAGGGGGACAGCACAGATACGCAGTATTTT.

This clone was picked up a small number of times. This chain joins TRBV4-1 and TRBJ2-7, with a tentative D call TRBD1 (6 bases). Germline CDR1 MGHRA, CDR2 YSYEKL. V dropped 0 bases and J dropped 5 bases, with 14 bases sitting between them. This CDR3 is 15 amino acids long. CDR3 coding DNA: TGCGCCAGCAGCCAAGATAAGTACAGGGCAAACGAGCAGTACTTC. As protein: CASSQDKYRANEQYF.

This clone has a handful of counts. The J gene is TRBJ2-1, the V gene TRBV5-1, with unresolved D. Trimming took off 2 bases at V and 3 bases at J, with 9 bases between the two ends. CDR3 length: 14 amino acids. CDR1 is SGHRS and CDR2 is YFSETQ in the germline V gene. CDR3 sequence reads: CASSFDRIYNEQFF. In DNA, the CDR3 is TGCGCCAGCAGCTTCGATAGAATCTACAATGAGCAGTTCTTC.

J is TRBJ1-5 and V is TRBV19, with 7 bases aligning to TRBD1. Per germline, CDR1 LNHDA and CDR2 SQIVND (reference sequence). CDR3 length: 14 residues. The trim removed 4 bases at V and 9 bases at J, leaving 9 bases unmatched. CDR3 sequence reads: CASSRSDRAGPQHF. The CDR3 DNA reads as TGTGCCAGTAGTAGATCAGACAGGGCTGGGCCCCAGCATTTT. Supplemented by reference TRBV19 and TRBJ1-5, the full variable domain reads DGGITQSPKYLFRKEGQNVTLSCEQNLNHDAMYWYRQDPGQGLRLIYYSQIVNDFQKGDIAEGYSVSREKKESFPLTVTSAQKNPTAFYLCASSRSDRAGPQHFGDGTRLSIL.

This chain connects TRBV18 to TRBJ2-7; D not resolved. This CDR3 is built from 12 residues. CDR1 KGHSH and CDR2 LQKENI come from the germline V gene. V was pared by 0 bases and J by 6 bases, with 6 bases between. The CDR3 protein is CASSPPGFEQYF. The CDR3 DNA reads as TGTGCCAGCTCACCACCCGGGTTCGAGCAGTACTTC.

The chain has TRBV18 and TRBJ2-7, with 9 bases fitting TRBD1. This CDR3 is 14 amino acids long. With 0 bases clipped from V and 6 bases from J, the junction kept 3 bases outside the gene matches. Looked up from germline, CDR1 is KGHSH and CDR2 is LQKENI. The DNA of the CDR3 is TGTGCCAGCTCACCACCGGGACAGGGTAGCGAGCAGTACTTC. It encodes CASSPPGQGSEQYF.

This clone turned up a few times. Germline and junction disagree at one end, which may indicate a read error. This rearrangement joins TRBV7-9 to TRBJ1-2; 7 nucleotides match TRBD1. The CDR3 spans 14 residues. The germline V gene encodes CDR1 SEHNR and CDR2 FQNEAQ (reference sequence). This chain's CDR3 is CASTLQGTTYGYTF. CDR3 in DNA: TGTGCCAGCACCTTACAGGGGACGACCTATGGCTACACCTTC.

This clone was seen at least ten times. The V call is TRBV29-1, the J call TRBJ2-3, with 10 bases matching TRBD1. The CDR3 is made up of 15 amino acids. The germline gives CDR1 SQVTM, CDR2 ANQGSEA. V lost 6 bases and J lost 3; bases outside the gene matches: 9. CDR3 nucleotides: TGCAGCGTCACGCGACCGGGACAGGGGACAGATACGCAGTATTTT. Protein sequence: CSVTRPGQGTDTQYF.

The chain joins TRBV6-5 to TRBJ2-4; D unresolved. V was cut by 7 bases and J by 5 bases, with 12 bases left in between. The CDR3 length is 13 residues. The germline V gene encodes CDR1 MNHEY and CDR2 SVGAGI. The CDR3 sequence is CASISARENIQYF. CDR3 DNA: TGTGCCAGCATTTCGGCCCGGGAAAACATTCAGTACTTC.

This clone came up a few times. V and J are TRBV9 and TRBJ2-1, with D tentatively TRBD1 (6 bases). V lost 3 bases to trimming and J lost 6 bases, with 13 bases between them. The length of the CDR3 is 14 residues. Germline loops: CDR1 SGDLS, CDR2 YYNGEE. As DNA, the CDR3 is TGTGCCAGCAGCGGGGGTGGGGGCCGCAATGAGCAGTTCTTC. It codes for CASSGGGGRNEQFF.